A single T cell receptor (beta chain) is shown here with its context. Its recognized antigen is unknown. The junction differs from germline at one of its ends, possibly a read error. To prepare the library, multiplex PCR was applied. The run used an Illumina HiSeq 2500. TCRbeta libraries were built by three rounds of nested PCR using primers (Table S4), following protocols modified from ARM-PCR. Before sequencing, PCR products of 200-500 bp were excised from the gel and purified with the QIAquick gel extraction kit. In the original analysis: Reads were cleaned with Trimmomatic, merged with FLASH into complete CDR3 sequences, and assigned to V(D)J germline segments with MiTCR. VDJtools was used to compute clonal diversity as the inverse Simpson's index. Productive reads were defined as in-frame sequences without a premature stop codon. In TCRdb, the public reads were trimmed at Q25 with fastp and aligned with MiXCR, with productive beta chains retained. Every CDR3 protein is listed once, alongside the most common genes and DNA of its rows. What appears here as the V and J calls and clone size reflects TCRdb's work, not the paper's. The sample data list under 80,000 distinct CDR3 sequences, and around 76% of these were observed just once. The ten most abundant clones make up roughly 45% of the sample.

RNA was isolated from bulk, unsorted tissue, and RNA quality was assessed with a NanoDrop ND-1000 and an Agilent 2100. Distant non-tumor tissue taken more than 3 cm from the tumor edge was used as the normal lung sample. The donors were newly diagnosed lung cancer patients admitted for thoracic surgery in China from August to November 2014 who had not received prior chemotherapy. Patients who had received previous radiotherapy or chemotherapy, or who had another concurrent cancer, were excluded from the study. Surgical tissue pieces of about 1-2.1 cm3 were preserved in RNAlater solution and were kept at -80 degrees C until use. The CDR3 contains 16 residues, cysteine and phenylalanine counted. The DNA shown is the 48-base CDR3, in frame from base 1. As encoded in the germline V gene, CDR1 is MNHNS while CDR2 is SASEGT. This entry comes from a study of tumor and adjacent non-tumor tissue in lung cancer (dated by TCRdb to the late 2010s). Regarding the research as a whole: Patients with adenocarcinoma (around 13), squamous cell carcinoma (2) and small cell lung cancer (1) were included in the cohort. The 15 enrolled patients, of whom 10 were men and 5 were women, were aged about 30 to 80 years and were diagnosed with TNM stage I to III disease. A total of some 130 million productive TCRbeta reads were generated by sequencing, corresponding to an average of roughly 4 million reads per sample. Around 30 paired specimens, one tumor and one normal lung sample per patient, were profiled by TCRbeta CDR3 sequencing. Bulk TCRbeta repertoires were compared between lung tumor tissue and matched distant non-tumor lung tissue obtained from fewer than 16 lung cancer patients. Study-wide conclusions, independent of this receptor: Because peripheral blood was not sequenced, the blood TCRbeta repertoires of the lung cancer patients in the study went unexamined. Only roughly 14 patients were included in the cohort, and the need for larger samples and more detailed clinical data was noted by the authors. The sequencing platform is not named in the methods, and unique molecular identifiers are not mentioned. Tumor tissue showed significantly higher TCR diversity (inverse Simpson) than normal lung tissue, at around 460 vs 160 (P = 0.0075, Mann-Whitney U test). A significantly larger cumulative share of the repertoire was made up by the top 100 clones in normal lung than in tumor tissue. Younger patients had significantly higher TCR diversity, and higher tumor TCR diversity was associated with shorter overall and disease-free survival.

The sequenced sample was distant non-tumor lung tissue. This TCR was sampled from a man in his sixties with non-small cell lung cancer. The chain employs TRBV6-1 and TRBJ1-5, with a tentative D gene TRBD1 over 5 matching bases. The sequenced DNA: TGTGCCAGCAGCCCTGGACACTATGATGGCAATCAGTCCCAGCATTTT. Its amino acids are CASSPGHYDGNQSQHF.